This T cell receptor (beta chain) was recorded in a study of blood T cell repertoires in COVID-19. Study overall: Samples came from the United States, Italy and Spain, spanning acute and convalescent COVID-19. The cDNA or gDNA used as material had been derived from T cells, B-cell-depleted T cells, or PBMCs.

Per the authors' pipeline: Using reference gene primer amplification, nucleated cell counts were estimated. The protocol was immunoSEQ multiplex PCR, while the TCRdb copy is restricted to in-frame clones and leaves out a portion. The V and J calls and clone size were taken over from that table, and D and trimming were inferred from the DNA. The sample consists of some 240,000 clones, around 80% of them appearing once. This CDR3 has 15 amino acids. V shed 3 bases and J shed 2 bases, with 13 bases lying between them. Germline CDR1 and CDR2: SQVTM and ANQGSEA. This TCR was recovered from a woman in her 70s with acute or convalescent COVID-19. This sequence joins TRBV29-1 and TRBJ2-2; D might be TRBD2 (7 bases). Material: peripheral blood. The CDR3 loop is CSVDSGGGNTGELFF. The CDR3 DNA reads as TGCAGCGTTGATTCGGGCGGGGGCAACACCGGGGAGCTGTTTTTT.